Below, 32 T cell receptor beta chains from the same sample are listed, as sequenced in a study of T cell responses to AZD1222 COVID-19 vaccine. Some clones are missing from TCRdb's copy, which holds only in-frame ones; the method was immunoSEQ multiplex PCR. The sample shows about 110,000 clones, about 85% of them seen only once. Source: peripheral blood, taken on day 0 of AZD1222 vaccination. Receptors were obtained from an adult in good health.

The CDR3 here is CASHNERGSNSPLHF. As DNA, the CDR3 is TGTGCCAGCCACAATGAGAGAGGTTCCAATTCACCCCTCCACTTT. The chain couples TRBV2 to TRBJ1-6; D is unresolved. V lost 8 bases and J 7 bases, leaving 18 bases between the germline ends. The CDR3 is 15 residues long. Per germline, CDR1 SNHLY and CDR2 FYNNEI.

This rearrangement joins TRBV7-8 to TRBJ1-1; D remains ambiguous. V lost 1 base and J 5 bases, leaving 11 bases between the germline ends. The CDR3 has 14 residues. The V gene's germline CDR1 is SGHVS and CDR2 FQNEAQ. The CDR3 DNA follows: TGTGCCAGCAGCTTAGTCGTCGGTGGGACTGAAGCTTTCTTT. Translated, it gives CASSLVVGGTEAFF. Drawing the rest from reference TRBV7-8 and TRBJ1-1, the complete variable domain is GAGVSQSPRYKVAKRGQDVALRCDPISGHVSLFWYQQALGQGPEFLTYFQNEAQLDKSGLPSDRFFAERPEGSVSTLKIQRTQQEDSAVYLCASSLVVGGTEAFFGQGTRLTVV.

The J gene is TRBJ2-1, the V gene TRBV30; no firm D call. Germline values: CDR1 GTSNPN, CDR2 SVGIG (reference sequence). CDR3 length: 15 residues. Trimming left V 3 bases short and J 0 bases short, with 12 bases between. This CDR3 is CAWRGWLSSYNEQFF. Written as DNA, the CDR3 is TGTGCCTGGAGGGGATGGTTAAGCTCCTACAATGAGCAGTTCTTC.

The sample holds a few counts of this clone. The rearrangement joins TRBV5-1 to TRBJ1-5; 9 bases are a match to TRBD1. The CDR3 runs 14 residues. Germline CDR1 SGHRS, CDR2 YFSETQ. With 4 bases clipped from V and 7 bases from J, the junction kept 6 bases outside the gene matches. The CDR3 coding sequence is TGCGCCAGCAGCGCGCGGACAGGGGAACAGCCCCAGCATTTT. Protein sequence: CASSARTGEQPQHF.

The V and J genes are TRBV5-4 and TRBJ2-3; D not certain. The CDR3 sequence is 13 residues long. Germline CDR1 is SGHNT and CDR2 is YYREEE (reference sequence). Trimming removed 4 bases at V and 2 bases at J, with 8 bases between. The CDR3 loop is CASSRRFTDTQYF. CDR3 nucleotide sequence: TGTGCCAGCAGCAGAAGATTCACAGATACGCAGTATTTT. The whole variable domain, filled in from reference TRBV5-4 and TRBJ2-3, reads ETGVTQSPTHLIKTRGQQVTLRCSSQSGHNTVSWYQQALGQGPQFIFQYYREEENGRGNFPPRFSGLQFPNYSSELNVNALELDDSALYLCASSRRFTDTQYFGPGTRLTVL.

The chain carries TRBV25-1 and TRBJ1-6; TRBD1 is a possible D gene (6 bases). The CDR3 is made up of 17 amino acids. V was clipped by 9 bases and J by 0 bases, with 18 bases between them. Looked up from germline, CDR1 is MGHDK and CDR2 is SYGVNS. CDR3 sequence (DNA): TGTGCCAGTCTCGCTTCAAACAGGGCCTCCTATAATTCACCCCTCCACTTT. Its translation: CASLASNRASYNSPLHF. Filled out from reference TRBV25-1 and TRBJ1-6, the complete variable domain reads EADIYQTPRYLVIGTGKKITLECSQTMGHDKMYWYQQDPGMELHLIHYSYGVNSTEKGDLSSESTVSRIRTEHFPLTLESARPSHTSQYLCASLASNRASYNSPLHFGNGTRLTVT.

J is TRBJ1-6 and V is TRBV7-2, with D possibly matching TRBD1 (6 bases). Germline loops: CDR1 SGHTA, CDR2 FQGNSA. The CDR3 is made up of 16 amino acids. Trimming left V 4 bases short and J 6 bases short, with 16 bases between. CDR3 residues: CASSSGMGATNSPLHF. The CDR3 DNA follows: TGTGCCAGCAGCTCAGGAATGGGGGCGACTAATTCACCCCTCCACTTT.

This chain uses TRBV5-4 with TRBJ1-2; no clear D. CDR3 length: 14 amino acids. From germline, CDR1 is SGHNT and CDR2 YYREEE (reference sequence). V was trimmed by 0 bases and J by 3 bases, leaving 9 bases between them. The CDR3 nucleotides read TGTGCCAGCAGCTTGGAGGCCAGAGACTATGGCTACACCTTC. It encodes CASSLEARDYGYTF.

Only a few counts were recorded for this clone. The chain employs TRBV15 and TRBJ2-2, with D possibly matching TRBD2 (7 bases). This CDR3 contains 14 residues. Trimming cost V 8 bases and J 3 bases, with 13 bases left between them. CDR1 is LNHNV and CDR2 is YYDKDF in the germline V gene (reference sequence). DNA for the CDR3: TGTGCCACCGGCGGAGGGGGGGACACCGGGGAGCTGTTTTTT. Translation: CATGGGGDTGELFF. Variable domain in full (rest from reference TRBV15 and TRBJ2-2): DAMVIQNPRYQVTQFGKPVTLSCSQTLNHNVMYWYQQKSSQAPKLLFHYYDKDFNNEADTPDNFQSRRPNTSFCFLDIRSPGLGDTAMYLCATGGGGDTGELFFGEGSRLTVL.

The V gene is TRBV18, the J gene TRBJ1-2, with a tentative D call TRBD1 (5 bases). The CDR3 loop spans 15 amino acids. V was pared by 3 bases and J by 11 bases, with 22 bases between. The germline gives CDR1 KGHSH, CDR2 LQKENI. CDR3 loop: CASSPAADLQKGYTF. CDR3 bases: TGTGCCAGCTCACCCGCGGCCGACCTCCAAAAGGGGTACACCTTC.

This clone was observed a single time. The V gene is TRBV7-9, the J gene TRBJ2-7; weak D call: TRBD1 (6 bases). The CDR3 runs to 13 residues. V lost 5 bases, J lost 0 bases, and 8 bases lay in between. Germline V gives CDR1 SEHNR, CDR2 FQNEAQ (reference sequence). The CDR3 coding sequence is TGTGCCAGCAGCCGGGACAACTCCTACGAGCAGTACTTC. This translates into CASSRDNSYEQYF.

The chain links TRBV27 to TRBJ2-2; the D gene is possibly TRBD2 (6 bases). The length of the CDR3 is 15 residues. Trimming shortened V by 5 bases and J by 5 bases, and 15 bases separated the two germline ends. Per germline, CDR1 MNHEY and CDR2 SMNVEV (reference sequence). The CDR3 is CASSGGIGGTGELFF. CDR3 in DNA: TGTGCCAGCAGTGGTGGGATCGGAGGGACCGGGGAGCTGTTTTTT.

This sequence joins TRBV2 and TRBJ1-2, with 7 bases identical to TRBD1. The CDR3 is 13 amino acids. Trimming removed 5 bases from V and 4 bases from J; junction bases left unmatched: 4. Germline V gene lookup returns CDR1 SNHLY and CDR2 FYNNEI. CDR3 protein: CASSPGTAYGYTF. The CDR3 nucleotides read TGTGCCAGCAGTCCCGGGACAGCCTATGGCTACACCTTC. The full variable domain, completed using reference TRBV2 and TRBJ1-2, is EPEVTQTPSHQVTQMGQEVILRCVPISNHLYFYWYRQILGQKVEFLVSFYNNEISEKSEIFDDQFSVERPDGSNFTLKIRSTKLEDSAMYFCASSPGTAYGYTFGSGTRLTVV.

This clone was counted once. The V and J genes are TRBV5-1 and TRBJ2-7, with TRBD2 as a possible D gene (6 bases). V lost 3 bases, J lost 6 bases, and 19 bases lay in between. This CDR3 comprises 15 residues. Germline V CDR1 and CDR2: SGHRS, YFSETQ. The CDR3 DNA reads TGCGCCAGCAGCTCAGGACTACCAATAGTGGGCGAGCAGTACTTC. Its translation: CASSSGLPIVGEQYF.

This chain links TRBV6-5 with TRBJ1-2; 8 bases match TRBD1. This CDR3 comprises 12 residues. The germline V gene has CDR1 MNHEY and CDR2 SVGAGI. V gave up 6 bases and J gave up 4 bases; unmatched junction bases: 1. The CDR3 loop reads CASRTGVYGYTF. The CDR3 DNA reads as TGTGCCAGCAGGACAGGGGTCTATGGCTACACCTTC.

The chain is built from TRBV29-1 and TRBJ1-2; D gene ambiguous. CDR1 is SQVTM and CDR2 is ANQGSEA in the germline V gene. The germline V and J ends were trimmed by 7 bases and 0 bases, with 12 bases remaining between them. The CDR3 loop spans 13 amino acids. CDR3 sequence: CSALTPANYGYTF. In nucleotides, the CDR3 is TGCAGCGCTCTGACACCTGCTAACTATGGCTACACCTTC.

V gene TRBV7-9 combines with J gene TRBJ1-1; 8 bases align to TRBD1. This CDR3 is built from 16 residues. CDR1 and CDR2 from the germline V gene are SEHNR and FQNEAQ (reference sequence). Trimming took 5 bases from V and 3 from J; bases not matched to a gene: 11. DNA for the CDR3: TGTGCCAGCAGCAGCGACAGGGGTAGGAGGGACACTGAAGCTTTCTTT. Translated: CASSSDRGRRDTEAFF.

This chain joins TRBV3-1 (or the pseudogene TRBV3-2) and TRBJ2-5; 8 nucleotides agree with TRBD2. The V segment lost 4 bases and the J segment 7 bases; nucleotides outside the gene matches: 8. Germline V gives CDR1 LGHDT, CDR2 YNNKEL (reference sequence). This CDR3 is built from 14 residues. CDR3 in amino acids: CASSLLAASGTQYF. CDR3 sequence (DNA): TGTGCCAGCAGCCTACTAGCGGCTAGCGGGACCCAGTACTTC.

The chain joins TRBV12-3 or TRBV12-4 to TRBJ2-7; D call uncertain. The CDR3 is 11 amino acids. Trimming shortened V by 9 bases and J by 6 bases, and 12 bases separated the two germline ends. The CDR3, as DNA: TGTGCCAGGGGTTGGGGTTCCGAGCAGTACTTC. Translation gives CARGWGSEQYF.

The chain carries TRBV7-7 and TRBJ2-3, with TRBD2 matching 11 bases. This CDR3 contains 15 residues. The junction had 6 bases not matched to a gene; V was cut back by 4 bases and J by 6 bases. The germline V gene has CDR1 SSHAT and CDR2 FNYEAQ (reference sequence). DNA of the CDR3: TGTGCCAGCAGCTACACTAGCGGGAGTGGGGATACGCAGTATTTT. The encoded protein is CASSYTSGSGDTQYF.

CDR3 in DNA: TGCGCCAGCAGCCAAGACCCGGGAATAGACACTGAAGCTTTCTTT. As protein: CASSQDPGIDTEAFF. J is TRBJ1-1 and V is TRBV4-1; D remains unclear. Trimming shortened V by 0 bases and J by 3 bases, and 11 bases separated the two germline ends. Germline CDR1 is MGHRA and CDR2 is YSYEKL. The CDR3 is made up of 15 amino acids.

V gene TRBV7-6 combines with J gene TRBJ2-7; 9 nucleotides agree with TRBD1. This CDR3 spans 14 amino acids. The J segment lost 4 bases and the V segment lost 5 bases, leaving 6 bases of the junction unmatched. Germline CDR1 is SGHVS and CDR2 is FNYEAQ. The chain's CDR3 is CASSPRTGEYEQYF. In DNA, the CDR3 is TGTGCCAGCAGCCCGCGGACAGGGGAGTACGAGCAGTACTTC.

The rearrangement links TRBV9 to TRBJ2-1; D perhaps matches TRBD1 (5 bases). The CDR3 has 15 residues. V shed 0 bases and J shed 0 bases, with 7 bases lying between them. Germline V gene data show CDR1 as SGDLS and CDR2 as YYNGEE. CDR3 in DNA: TGTGCCAGCAGCGTAGAGGGGAACTCCTACAATGAGCAGTTCTTC. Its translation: CASSVEGNSYNEQFF.

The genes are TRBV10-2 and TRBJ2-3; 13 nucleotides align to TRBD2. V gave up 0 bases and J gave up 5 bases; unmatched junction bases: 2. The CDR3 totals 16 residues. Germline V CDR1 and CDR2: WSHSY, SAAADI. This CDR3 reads CASSESTSGRQDTQYF. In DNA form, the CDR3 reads TGCGCCAGCAGTGAGTCGACTAGCGGGAGGCAAGATACGCAGTATTTT.

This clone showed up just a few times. CDR3 coding DNA: TGCGCCAGCAGCTTGGAATGGGGAAACACTGAAGCTTTCTTT. It encodes CASSLEWGNTEAFF. This rearrangement joins TRBV5-1 to TRBJ1-1; D is unresolved. V shed 0 bases and J shed 2 bases, with 8 bases lying between them. Germline CDR1 reads SGHRS; CDR2 reads YFSETQ. The CDR3 contains 14 residues.

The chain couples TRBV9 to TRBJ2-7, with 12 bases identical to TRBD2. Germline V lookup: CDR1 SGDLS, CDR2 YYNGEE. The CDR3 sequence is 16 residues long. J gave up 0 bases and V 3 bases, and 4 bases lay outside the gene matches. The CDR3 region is CASSGLGLAGSYEQYF. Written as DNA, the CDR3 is TGTGCCAGCAGCGGACTGGGACTAGCGGGCTCCTACGAGCAGTACTTC.

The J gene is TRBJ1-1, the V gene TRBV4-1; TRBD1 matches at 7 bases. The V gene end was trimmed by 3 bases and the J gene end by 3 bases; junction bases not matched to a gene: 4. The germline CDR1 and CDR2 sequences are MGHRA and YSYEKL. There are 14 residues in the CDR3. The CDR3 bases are TGCGCCAGCAGCCACCTGGACAGGTACACTGAAGCTTTCTTT. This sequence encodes CASSHLDRYTEAFF.

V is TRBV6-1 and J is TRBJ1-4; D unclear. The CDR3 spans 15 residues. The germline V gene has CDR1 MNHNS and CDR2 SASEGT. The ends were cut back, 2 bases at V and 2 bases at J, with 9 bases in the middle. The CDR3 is CASSEFFATNEKLFF. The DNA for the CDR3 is TGTGCCAGCAGTGAATTCTTTGCCACTAATGAAAAACTGTTTTTT.

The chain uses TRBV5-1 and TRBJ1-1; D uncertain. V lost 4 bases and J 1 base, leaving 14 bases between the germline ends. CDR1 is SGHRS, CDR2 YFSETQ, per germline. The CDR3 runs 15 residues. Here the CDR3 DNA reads TGCGCCAGCAGCCCCTTGCAGGCTGGGAACACTGAAGCTTTCTTT. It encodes CASSPLQAGNTEAFF.

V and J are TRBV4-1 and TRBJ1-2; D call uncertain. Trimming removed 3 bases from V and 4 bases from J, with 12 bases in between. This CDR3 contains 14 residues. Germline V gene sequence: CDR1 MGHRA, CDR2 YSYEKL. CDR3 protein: CASSQTGSPYGYTF. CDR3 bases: TGCGCCAGCAGCCAGACCGGCAGCCCCTATGGCTACACCTTC.

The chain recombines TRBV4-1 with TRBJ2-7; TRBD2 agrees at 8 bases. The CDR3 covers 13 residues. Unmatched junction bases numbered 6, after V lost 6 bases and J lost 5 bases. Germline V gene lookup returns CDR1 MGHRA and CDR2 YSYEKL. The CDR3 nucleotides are TGCGCCAGCAGTGATAGCGGGACCCACGAGCAGTACTTC. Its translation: CASSDSGTHEQYF.

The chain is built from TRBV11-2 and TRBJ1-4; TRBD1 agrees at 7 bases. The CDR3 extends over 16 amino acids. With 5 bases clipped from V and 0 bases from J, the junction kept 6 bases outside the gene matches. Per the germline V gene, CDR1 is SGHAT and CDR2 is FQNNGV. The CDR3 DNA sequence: TGTGCCAGCAGCGAAGTTACAGGGGCAACTAATGAAAAACTGTTTTTT. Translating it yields CASSEVTGATNEKLFF.